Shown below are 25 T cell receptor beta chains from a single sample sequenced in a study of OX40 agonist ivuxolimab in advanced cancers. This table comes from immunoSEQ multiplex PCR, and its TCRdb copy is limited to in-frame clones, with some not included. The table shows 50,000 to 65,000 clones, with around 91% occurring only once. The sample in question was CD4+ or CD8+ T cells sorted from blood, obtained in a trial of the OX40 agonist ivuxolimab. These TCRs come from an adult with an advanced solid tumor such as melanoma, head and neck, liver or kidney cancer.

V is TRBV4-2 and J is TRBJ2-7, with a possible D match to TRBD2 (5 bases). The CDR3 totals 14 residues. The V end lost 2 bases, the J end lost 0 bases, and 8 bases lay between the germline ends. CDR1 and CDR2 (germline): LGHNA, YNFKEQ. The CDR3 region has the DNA TGTGCCAGCAGCCAATCTGGGAGCTCCTACGAGCAGTACTTC. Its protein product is CASSQSGSSYEQYF.

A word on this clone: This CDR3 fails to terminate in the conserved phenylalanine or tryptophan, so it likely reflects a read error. The CDR3 DNA reads as TGTGCCAGCAGCTTAGCTATGGGAAACACTGAAGCTTTCCTT. Translation gives CASSLAMGNTEAFL. The chain is built from TRBV11-2 and TRBJ1-1; D unresolved. With 1 base removed from V and 2 bases from J, the gap between germline ends came to 8 bases. The CDR3 is 14 residues long. In germline, CDR1 is SGHAT, CDR2 FQNNGV.

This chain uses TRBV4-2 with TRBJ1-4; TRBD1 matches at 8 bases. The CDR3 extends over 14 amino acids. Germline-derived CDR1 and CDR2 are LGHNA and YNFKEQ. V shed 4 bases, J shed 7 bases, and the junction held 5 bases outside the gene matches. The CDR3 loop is CASSRTGPSEKLFF. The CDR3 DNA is TGTGCCAGCAGCCGGACAGGGCCCAGTGAAAAACTGTTTTTT.

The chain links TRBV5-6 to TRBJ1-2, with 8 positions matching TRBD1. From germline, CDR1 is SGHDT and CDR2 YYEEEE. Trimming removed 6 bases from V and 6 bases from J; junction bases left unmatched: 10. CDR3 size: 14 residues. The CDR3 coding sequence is TGTGCCAGCAACCTGGACAGGGCGCTGGATGGCTACACCTTC. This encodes CASNLDRALDGYTF.

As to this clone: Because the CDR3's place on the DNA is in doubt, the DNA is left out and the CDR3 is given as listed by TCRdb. The CDR3 spells CASSPQREVFFGTDTQYF. This chain joins TRBV7-9 and TRBJ2-3; TRBD2, the table's D call, was not compared with the DNA. CDR1 and CDR2 (germline): SEHNR, FQNEAQ (reference sequence). A total of 18 residues make up the CDR3, ends included.

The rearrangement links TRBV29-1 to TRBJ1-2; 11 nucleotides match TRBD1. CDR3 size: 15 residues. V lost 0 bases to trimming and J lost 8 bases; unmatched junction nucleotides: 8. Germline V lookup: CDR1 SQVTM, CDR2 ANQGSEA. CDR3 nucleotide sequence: TGCAGCGTTGAAGATCGAGGACAGGGGGCGTGGGGCTACACCTTC. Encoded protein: CSVEDRGQGAWGYTF.

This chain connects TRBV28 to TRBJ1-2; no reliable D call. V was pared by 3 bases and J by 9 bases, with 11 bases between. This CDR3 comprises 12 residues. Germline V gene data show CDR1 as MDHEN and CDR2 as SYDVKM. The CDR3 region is CASSFSGGSYTF. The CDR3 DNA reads TGTGCCAGCAGTTTCTCGGGTGGGAGCTACACCTTC.

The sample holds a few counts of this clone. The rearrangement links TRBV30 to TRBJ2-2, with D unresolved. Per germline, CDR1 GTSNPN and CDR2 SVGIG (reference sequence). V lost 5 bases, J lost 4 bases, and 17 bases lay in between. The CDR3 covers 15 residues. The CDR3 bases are TGTGCCTGGCTGAAACCCCACACCCTCACCGGGGAGCTGTTTTTT. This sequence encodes CAWLKPHTLTGELFF.

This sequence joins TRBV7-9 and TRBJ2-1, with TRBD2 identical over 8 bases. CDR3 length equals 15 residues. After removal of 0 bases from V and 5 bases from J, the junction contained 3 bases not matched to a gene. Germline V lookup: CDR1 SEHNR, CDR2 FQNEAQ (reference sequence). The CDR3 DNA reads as TGTGCCAGCAGCTTAGCTAGCGGGGCCGACAATGAGCAGTTCTTC. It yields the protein CASSLASGADNEQFF.

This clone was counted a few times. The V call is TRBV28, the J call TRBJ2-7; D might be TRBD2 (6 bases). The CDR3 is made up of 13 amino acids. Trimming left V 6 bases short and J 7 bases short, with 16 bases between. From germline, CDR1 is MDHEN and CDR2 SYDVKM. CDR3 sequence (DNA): TGTGCCAGCAGCCTCGGGGGAATAGGTGAGCAGTACTTC. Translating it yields CASSLGGIGEQYF.

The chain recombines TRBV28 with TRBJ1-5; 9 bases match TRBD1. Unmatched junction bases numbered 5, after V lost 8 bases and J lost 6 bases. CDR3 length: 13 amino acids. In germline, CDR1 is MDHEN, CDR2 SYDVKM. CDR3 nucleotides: TGTGCCAGCCGGGACAGGGCGGTTCAGCCCCAGCATTTT. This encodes CASRDRAVQPQHF.

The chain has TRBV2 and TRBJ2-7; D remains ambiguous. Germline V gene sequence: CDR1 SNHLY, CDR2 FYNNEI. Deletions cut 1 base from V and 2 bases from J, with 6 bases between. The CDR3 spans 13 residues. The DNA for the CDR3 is TGTGCCAGCAGTGAAGTTCCAGCCTACGAGCAGTACTTC. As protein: CASSEVPAYEQYF.

CDR3 loop: CASSQLAGFGYGYTF. In DNA, the CDR3 is TGCGCCAGCAGTCAACTGGCGGGGTTTGGCTATGGCTACACCTTC. V gene TRBV23-1 combines with J gene TRBJ1-2, with D unresolved. TRBV23-1 belongs to the ORF category, with a function that is uncertain. V dropped 2 bases and J dropped 4 bases, with 14 bases sitting between them. CDR3 size: 15 residues.

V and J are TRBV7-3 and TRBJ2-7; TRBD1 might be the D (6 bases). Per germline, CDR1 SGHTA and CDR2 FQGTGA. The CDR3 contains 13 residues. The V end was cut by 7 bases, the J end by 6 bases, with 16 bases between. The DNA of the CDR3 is TGTGCCAGCACCCAACCCAGACAGGCCGAGCAGTACTTC. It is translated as CASTQPRQAEQYF.

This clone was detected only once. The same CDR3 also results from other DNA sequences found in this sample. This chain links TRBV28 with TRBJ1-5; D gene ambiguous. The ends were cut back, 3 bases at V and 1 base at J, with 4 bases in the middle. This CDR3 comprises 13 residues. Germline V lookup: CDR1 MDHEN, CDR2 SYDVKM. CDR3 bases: TGTGCCAGCAGTTTGGGGAGCAATCAGCCCCAGCATTTT. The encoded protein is CASSLGSNQPQHF.

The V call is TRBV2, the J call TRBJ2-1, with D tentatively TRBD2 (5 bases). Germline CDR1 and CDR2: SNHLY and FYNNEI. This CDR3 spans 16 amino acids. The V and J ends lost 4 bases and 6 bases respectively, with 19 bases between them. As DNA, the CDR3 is TGTGCCAGCAGTGTAGTAGCGCCAAGCAGAGGCAATGAGCAGTTCTTC. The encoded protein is CASSVVAPSRGNEQFF.

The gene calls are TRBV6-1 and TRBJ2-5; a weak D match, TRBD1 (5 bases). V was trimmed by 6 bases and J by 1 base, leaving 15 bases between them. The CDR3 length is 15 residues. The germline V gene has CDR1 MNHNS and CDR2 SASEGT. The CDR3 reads CASSPIDRVQETQYF. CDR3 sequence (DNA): TGTGCCAGCAGCCCAATAGACAGAGTCCAAGAGACCCAGTACTTC.

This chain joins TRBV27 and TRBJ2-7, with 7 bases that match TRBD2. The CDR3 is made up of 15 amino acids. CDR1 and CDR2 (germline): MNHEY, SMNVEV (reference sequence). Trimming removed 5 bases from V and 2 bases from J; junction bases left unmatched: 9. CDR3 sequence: CASSPLPSGTYEQYF. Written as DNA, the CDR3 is TGTGCCAGCAGTCCCCTCCCTAGCGGCACCTACGAGCAGTACTTC.

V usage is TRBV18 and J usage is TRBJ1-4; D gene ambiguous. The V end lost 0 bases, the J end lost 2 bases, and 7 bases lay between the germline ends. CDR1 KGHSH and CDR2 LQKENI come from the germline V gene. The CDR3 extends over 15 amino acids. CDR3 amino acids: CASSPPQSTNEKLFF. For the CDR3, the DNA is TGTGCCAGCTCACCACCGCAAAGTACTAATGAAAAACTGTTTTTT.

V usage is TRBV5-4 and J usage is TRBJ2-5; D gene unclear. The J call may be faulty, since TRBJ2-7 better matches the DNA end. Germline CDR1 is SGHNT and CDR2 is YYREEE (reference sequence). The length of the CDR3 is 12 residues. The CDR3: CASSLGIYEQYF. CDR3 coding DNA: TGTGCCAGCAGCTTGGGAATTTACGAGCAGTACTTC.

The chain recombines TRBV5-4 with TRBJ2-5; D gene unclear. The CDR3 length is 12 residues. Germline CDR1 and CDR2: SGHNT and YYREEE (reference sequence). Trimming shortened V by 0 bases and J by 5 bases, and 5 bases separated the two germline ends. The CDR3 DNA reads TGTGCCAGCAGCTTGGCATTTGAGACCCAGTACTTC. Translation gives CASSLAFETQYF.

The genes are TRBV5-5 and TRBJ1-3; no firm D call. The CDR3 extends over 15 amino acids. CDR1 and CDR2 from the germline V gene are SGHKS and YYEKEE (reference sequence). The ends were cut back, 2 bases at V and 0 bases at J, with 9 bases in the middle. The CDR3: CASSLSRSSGNTIYF. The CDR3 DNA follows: TGTGCCAGCAGCTTATCTCGGAGCTCTGGAAACACCATATATTTT.

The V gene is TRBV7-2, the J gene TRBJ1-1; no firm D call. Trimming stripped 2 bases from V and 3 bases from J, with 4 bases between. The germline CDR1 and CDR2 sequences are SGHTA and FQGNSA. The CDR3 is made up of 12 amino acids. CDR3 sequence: CASSLMYTEAFF. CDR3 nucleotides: TGTGCCAGCAGCTTAATGTACACTGAAGCTTTCTTT.

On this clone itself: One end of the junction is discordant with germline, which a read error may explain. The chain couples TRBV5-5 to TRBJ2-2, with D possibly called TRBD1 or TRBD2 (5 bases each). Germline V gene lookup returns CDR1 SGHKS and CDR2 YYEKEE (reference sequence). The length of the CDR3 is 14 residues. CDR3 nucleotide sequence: TGCGCCAGCAGCCAAGGGACGCCCGCCGGGGAGCTGTTTTTT. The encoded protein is CASSQGTPAGELFF.

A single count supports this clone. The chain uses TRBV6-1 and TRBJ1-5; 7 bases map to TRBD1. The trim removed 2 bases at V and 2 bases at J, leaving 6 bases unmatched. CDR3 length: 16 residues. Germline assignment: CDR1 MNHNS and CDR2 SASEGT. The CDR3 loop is CASSELEGQGNQPQHF. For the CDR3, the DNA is TGTGCCAGCAGTGAATTAGAAGGACAGGGCAATCAGCCCCAGCATTTT.